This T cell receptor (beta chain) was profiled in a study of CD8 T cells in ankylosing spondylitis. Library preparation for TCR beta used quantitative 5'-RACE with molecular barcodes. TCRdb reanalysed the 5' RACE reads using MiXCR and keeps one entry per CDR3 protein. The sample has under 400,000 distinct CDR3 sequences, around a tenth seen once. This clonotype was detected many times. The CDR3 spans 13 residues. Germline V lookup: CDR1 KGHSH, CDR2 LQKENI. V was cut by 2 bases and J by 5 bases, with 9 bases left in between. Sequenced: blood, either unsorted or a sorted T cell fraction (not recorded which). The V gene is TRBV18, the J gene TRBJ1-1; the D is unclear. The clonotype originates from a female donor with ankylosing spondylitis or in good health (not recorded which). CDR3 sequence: CASSPDFGTEAFF. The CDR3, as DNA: TGTGCCAGCTCACCAGATTTTGGGACTGAAGCTTTCTTT. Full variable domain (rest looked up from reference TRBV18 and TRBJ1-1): NAGVMQNPRHLVRRRGQEARLRCSPMKGHSHVYWYRQLPEEGLKFMVYLQKENIIDESGMPKERFSAEFPKEGPSILRIQQVVRGDSAAYFCASSPDFGTEAFFGQGTRLTVV.